This T cell receptor (beta chain) was sequenced for a study of graft-versus-host responses after intestinal transplantation. The method was immunoSEQ multiplex PCR; TCRdb's version includes in-frame clones alone and lacks a portion of them. The sample lists 43,000 or so clones, over 85% occurring once. Trimming shortened V by 0 bases and J by 2 bases, and 11 bases separated the two germline ends. Germline assignment: CDR1 MNHEY and CDR2 SVGAGI. This CDR3 has 15 residues. The material was PBMCs, obtained about 800 days after a first intestinal transplant, on the day of a second. This sequence joins TRBV6-5 and TRBJ2-7; D might be TRBD1 or TRBD2, each matching 5 bases. The origin of this receptor is a human patient who received an intestinal transplant, so some T cells may come from the graft donor. The CDR3 nucleotides are TGTGCCAGCAGTTACTCCCGGGGCGGTGCCTACGAGCAGTACTTC. Translation: CASSYSRGGAYEQYF.